This paragraph covers one T cell receptor (beta chain) sequence. Source study methods: Using reference gene primer amplification, nucleated cell counts were estimated. Assay: immunoSEQ multiplex PCR; the TCRdb copy retains only in-frame clones and omits some. The V and J calls and the clone size are those of that table, but D and trimming were determined from the DNA. This sample has roughly 430,000 clones, with approximately 88% found just once. The record originates from a study of blood T cell repertoires in COVID-19. Study at large: The United States, Italy and Spain provided the acute and convalescent COVID-19 samples.

Participants were aged roughly 18 to 90 years, lived in some 23 US areas, and enrolled virtually. Grouping used clinical history reported by participants in a survey and questionnaire. Deletions cut 3 bases from V and 4 bases from J, with 6 bases between. Germline-derived CDR1 and CDR2 are MNHNS and SASEGT. There are 12 residues in the CDR3. The chain recombines TRBV6-1 with TRBJ1-2; D is unresolved. The clonotype was recovered from a woman aged 40-49 years with acute COVID-19. Material for sequencing was PBMCs or T cells enriched from blood (not recorded which). CDR3 protein: CASSERSYGYTF. The CDR3 region has the DNA TGTGCCAGCAGTGAGAGGTCCTATGGCTACACCTTC.